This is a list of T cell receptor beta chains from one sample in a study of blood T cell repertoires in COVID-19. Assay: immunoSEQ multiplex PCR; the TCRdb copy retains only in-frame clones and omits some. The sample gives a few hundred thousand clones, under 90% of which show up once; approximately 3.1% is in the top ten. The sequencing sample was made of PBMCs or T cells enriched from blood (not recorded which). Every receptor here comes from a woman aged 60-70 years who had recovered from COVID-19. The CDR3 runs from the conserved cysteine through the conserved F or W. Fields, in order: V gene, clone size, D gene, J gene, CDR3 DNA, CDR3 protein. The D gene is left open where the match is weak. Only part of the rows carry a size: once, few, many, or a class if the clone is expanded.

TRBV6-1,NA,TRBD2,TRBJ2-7,TGTGCCAGCAGTGAAAGGCTAGCGGGGGTGAACGAGCAGTACTTC,CASSERLAGVNEQYF
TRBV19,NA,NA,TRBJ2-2,TGTGCCAGTAGTATTAATTTCTTTCCCGGGGAGCTGTTTTTT,CASSINFFPGELFF
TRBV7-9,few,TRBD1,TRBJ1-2,TGTGCCAGCAGCCCTGGGGACAGGAGTTATGGCTACACCTTC,CASSPGDRSYGYTF
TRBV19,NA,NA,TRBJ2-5,TGTGCCAGTAGCGGGGGATTCAAAGAGACCCAGTACTTC,CASSGGFKETQYF
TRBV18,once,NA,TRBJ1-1,TGTGCCAGCTCACCTAACAGACAGACTGAAGCTTTCTTT,CASSPNRQTEAFF
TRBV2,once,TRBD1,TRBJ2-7,TGTGCCAGCAGTGGACAGGGAAGCTCCTACGAGCAGTACTTC,CASSGQGSSYEQYF
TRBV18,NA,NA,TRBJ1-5,TGTGCCAGCTCACCGGAGTACCGGGATCAGCCCCAGCATTTT,CASSPEYRDQPQHF
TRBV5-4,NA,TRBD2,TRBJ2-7,TGTGCCAGCAGCTCAGACGGGAGGGCTTACGAGCAGTACTTC,CASSSDGRAYEQYF
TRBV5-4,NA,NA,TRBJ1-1,TGTGCCAGCAGCTTGGACTTGAACACTGAAGCTTTCTTT,CASSLDLNTEAFF
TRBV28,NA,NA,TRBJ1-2,TGTGCCAGCGCGGCTTACTATGGCTACACCTTC,CASAAYYGYTF
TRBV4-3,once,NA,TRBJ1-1,TGCGCCAGCAGCCGAAACGGAGGGGCGAAGGTTAACACTGAAGCTTTCTTT,CASSRNGGAKVNTEAFF
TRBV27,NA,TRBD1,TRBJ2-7,TGTGCCAGCAGTCGGAAACCGGGACAGAACTACGAGCAGTACTTC,CASSRKPGQNYEQYF
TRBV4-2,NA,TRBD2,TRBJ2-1,TGTGCCAGCAGCCAAGCAGGACGGGGGGTAGGCAATGAGCAGTTCTTC,CASSQAGRGVGNEQFF
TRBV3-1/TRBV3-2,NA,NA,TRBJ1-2,TGTGCCAGCAGCCAAGGAGATGGTGGCTACACCTTC,CASSQGDGGYTF
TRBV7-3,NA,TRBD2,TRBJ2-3,TGTGCCAGCAGCTTCACGGCGACTAGCGGGGGTACAGATACGCAGTATTTT,CASSFTATSGGTDTQYF
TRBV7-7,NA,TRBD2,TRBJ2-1,TGTGCCAGCAGCTTTCAGAGCGGGAGTTCCAATGAGCAGTTCTTC,CASSFQSGSSNEQFF
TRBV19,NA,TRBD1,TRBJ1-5,TGTGCCAGTAGTATAGAGGGACAGGGAAATCAGCCCCAGCATTTT,CASSIEGQGNQPQHF
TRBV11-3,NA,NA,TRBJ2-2,TGTGCCAGCGTCCCCATGGGGAGTAGGGCCGGGGAGCTGTTTTTT,CASVPMGSRAGELFF
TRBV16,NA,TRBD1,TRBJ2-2,TGTGCCAGCAGCCAATCGGTAGGACAGGGATACACCGGGGAGCTGTTTTTT,CASSQSVGQGYTGELFF
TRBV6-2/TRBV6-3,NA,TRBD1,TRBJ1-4,TGTGCCAGCAGTGCCGGACAGGGGAAAGACAATGAAAAACTGTTTTTT,CASSAGQGKDNEKLFF
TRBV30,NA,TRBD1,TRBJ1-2,TGTGCCTTCTCGTTCTCGACCAGTGGGACAGGCTATGGCTACACCTTC,CAFSFSTSGTGYGYTF
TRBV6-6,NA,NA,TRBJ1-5,TGTGCCAGCAGCCAGTCCAATCAGCCCCAGCATTTT,CASSQSNQPQHF